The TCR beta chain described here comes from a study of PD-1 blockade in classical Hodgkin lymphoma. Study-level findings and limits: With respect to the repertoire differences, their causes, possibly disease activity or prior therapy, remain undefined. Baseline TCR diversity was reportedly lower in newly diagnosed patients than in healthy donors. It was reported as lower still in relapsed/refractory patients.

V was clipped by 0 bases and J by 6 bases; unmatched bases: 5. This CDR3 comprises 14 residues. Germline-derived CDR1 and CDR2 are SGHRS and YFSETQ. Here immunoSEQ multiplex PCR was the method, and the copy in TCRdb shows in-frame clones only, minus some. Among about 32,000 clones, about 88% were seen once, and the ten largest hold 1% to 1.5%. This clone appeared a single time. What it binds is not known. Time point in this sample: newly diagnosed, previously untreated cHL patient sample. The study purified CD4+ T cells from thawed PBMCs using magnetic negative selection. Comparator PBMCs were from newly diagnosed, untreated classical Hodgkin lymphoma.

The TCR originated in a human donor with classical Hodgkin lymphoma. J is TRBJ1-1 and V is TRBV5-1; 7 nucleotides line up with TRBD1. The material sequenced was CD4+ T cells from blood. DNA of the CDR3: TGCGCCAGCAGCTTGGCCGACAGGGCCGCTGAAGCTTTCTTT. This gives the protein CASSLADRAAEAFF.